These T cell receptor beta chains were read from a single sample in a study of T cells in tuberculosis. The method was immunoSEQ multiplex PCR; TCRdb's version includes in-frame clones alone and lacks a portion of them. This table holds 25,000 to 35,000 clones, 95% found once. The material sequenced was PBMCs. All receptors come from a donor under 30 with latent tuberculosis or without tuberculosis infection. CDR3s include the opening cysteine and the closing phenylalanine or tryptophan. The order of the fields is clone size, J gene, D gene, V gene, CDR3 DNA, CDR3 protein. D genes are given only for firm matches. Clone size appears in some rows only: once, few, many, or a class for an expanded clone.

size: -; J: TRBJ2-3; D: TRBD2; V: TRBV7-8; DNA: TGTGCCAGCAGCTCCCGAGGAGCGGGGGGGCTGACGCAGTATTTT; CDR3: CASSSRGAGGLTQYF
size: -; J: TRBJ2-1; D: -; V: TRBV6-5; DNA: TGTGCCAGCAGCCCACGAGCTGGTGAGCAGTTCTTC; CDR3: CASSPRAGEQFF
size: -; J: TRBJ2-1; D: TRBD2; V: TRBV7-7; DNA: TGTGCTAGCAGCTTAGAGGGCCTAGCGGACAATGAGCAGTTCTTC; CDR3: CASSLEGLADNEQFF
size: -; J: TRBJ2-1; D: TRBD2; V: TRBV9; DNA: TGTGCCAGCAGCGTACTGGGACTAGCGGGGGGAATTTACAATGAGCAGTTCTTC; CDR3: CASSVLGLAGGIYNEQFF
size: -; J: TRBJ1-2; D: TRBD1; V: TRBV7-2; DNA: TGTGCCAGCAGCTCACAAAAGCCGGGACAGGCTAACTATGGTTACACCTTC; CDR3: CASSSQKPGQANYGYTF
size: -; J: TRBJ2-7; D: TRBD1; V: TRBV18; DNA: TGTGCCAGCTCTCCCGACAGGGGGCTAGGTGAGCAGTACTTC; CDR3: CASSPDRGLGEQYF
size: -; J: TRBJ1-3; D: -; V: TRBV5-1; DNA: TGCGCCAGCAGCTTGGGAGGGCTAAGAGGAAACACCATATATTTT; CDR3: CASSLGGLRGNTIYF
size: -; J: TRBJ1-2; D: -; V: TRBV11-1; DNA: TGTGCCAGCAGCTTAATCTCGGGGGATGGCTACACCTTC; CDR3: CASSLISGDGYTF
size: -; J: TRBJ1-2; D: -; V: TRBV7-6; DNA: TGTGCCAGCAGCGCCCAGGGGAACGGCTACACCTTC; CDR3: CASSAQGNGYTF
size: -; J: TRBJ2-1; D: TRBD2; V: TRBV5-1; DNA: TGCGCCAGCAGCAAAGGGACTAGCGGGATTGATGAGCAGTTCTTC; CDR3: CASSKGTSGIDEQFF
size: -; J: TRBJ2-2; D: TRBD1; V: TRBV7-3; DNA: TGTGCCAGCAGCCGGGACAGCAACACCGGGGAGCTGTTTTTT; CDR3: CASSRDSNTGELFF
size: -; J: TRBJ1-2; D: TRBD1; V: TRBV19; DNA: TGTGCCAGCTACCCGGACAGGGGGCCGGGTGGCTACACCTTC; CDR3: CASYPDRGPGGYTF
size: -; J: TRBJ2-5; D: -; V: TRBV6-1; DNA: TGTGCCAGCAGTGATTTCAGGACCCAGGCAGGGGAGACCCAGTACTTC; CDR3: CASSDFRTQAGETQYF
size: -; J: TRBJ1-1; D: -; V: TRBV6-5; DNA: TGTGCCAGCAGGCGCGGGTGGGCAGCTTTCTTT; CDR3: CASRRGWAAFF
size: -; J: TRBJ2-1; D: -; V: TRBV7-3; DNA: TGTGCCAGCAGCCCCAATGGGGGCGATGAGCAGTTCTTC; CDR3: CASSPNGGDEQFF
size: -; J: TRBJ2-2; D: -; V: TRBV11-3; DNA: TGTGCCAGCAGCCCCCGTGGAGGGGAACCGAGGGAGCTGTTTTTT; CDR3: CASSPRGGEPRELFF
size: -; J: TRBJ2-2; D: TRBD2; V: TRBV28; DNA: TGTGCCAGCACGGGAGGCCCCAACACCGGGGAGCTGTTTTTT; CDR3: CASTGGPNTGELFF
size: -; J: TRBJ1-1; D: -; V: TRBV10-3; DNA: TGTGCCATCAAAAAGCAGGGGAACACTGAAGCTTTCTTT; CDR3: CAIKKQGNTEAFF
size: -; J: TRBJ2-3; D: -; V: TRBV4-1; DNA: TGCGCCAGCAGCCTCACCCGGCTATCCGACACACACTCAGATACGCAGTATTTT; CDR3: CASSLTRLSDTHSDTQYF
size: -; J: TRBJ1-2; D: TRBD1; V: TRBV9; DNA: TGTGCCAGCAGCGGCGATGGGACAGGGATCCGTGGCTACACCTTC; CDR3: CASSGDGTGIRGYTF
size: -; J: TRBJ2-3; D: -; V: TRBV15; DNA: TGTGCCACCAGCAGAGACAGAGGGAGGGATACGCAGTATTTT; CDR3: CATSRDRGRDTQYF
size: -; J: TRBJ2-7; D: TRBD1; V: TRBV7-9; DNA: TGTGCCAGCAGCGGATGGGACAGGGGGAGGAACGAGCAGTACTTC; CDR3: CASSGWDRGRNEQYF
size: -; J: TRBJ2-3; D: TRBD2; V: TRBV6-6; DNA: TGTGCCAGCAGTTACGGAGCGGGGGCCAGGGATACGCAGTATTTT; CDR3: CASSYGAGARDTQYF
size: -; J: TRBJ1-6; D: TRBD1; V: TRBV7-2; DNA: TGTGCCAGCAGCTCATCCGGGACAGAGAATTCACCCCTCCACTTT; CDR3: CASSSSGTENSPLHF
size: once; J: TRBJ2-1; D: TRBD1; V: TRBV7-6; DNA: TGTGCCAGCAGCGGGACAGGGGACTACAATGAGCAGTTCTTC; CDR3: CASSGTGDYNEQFF
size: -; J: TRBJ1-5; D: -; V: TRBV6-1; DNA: TGTGCCAGCAGTGAAGTTGTCTACAGGGCTGGTCAGCCCCAGCATTTT; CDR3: CASSEVVYRAGQPQHF
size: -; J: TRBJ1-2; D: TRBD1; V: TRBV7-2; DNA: TGTGCCAGCAGCTTATATGACAGGGGGGATGGCTACACCTTC; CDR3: CASSLYDRGDGYTF
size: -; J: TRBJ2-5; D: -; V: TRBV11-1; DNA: TGTGCCAGCAGCCCCAACAGAAAAGAGACCCAGTACTTC; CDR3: CASSPNRKETQYF
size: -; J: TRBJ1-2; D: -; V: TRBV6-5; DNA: TGTGCCAGCAGTTCCAACTCGGTTGCGATCCATGGCTACACCTTC; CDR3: CASSSNSVAIHGYTF
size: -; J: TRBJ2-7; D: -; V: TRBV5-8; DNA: TGTGCCAGCAGCTCCCACACCAGCTACGAGCAGTACTTC; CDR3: CASSSHTSYEQYF
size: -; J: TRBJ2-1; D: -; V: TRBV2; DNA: TGTGCCAGCAGTGAAAATAATCTGTACAATGAGCAGTTCTTC; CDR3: CASSENNLYNEQFF
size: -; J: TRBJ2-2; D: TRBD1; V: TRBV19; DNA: TGTGCCGGGAGGGGACAGGGGGCTGGGGAGCTGTTTTTT; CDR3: CAGRGQGAGELFF
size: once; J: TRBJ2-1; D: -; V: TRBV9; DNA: TGTGCCAGCAGCCCTGGGGGGAATGAGCAGTTCTTC; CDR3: CASSPGGNEQFF
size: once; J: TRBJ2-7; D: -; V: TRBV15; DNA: TGTGCCACCAGCAGAGAAAGGGGGGGTCCCTACGAGCAGTACTTC; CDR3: CATSRERGGPYEQYF
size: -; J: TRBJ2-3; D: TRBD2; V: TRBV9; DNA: TGTGCCAGCAGCCTCCCGGGCGGGGGTGGAGATACGCAGTATTTT; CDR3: CASSLPGGGGDTQYF
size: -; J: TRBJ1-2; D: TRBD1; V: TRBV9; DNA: TGTGCCAGCAGCGCACCCGCGGGGCAGGGGGCCGGCGGCTACACCTTC; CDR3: CASSAPAGQGAGGYTF
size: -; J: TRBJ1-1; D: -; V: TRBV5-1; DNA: TGCGCCAGCAGCGCCGGTTTGATGACAGTTCCCACTGAAGCTTTCTTT; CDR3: CASSAGLMTVPTEAFF
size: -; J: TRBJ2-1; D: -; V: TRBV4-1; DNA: TGCGCCAGCAGCCAAGCTTACAATGAGCAGTTCTTC; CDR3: CASSQAYNEQFF
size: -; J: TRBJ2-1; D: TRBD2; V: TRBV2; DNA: TGTGCCAGCATCGGACTAGCCCTATACAATGAGCAGTTCTTC; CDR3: CASIGLALYNEQFF
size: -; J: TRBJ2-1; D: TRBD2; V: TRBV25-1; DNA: TGTGCCAGCAGTGACATAGCGGGCCTCTACAATGAGCAGTTCTTC; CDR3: CASSDIAGLYNEQFF
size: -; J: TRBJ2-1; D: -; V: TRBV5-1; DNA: TGCGCCAGCAGCTTGAGAGACCCCTGGAGCAATGAGCAGTTCTTC; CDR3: CASSLRDPWSNEQFF
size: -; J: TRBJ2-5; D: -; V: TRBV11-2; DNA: TGTGCCAGCAGCTTAGGTTTTACGGGAGTCGGGGAGACCCAGTACTTC; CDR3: CASSLGFTGVGETQYF
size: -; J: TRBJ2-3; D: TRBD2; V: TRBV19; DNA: TGTGCCACGAAGGACGGGAGGGTCACAGATACGCAGTATTTT; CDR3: CATKDGRVTDTQYF
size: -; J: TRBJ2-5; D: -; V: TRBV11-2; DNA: TGTGCCAGCAGCTTAGAGGGCATGGAGACCCAGTACTTC; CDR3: CASSLEGMETQYF
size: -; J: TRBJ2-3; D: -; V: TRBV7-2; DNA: TGTGCCAGCAGCTTTAGGGGGGGGACCCCAGATACGCAGTATTTT; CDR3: CASSFRGGTPDTQYF
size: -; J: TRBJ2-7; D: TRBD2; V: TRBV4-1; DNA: TGCGCCAGCAGCTCTGGGCCGACGGGACTAACCTACGAGCAGTACTTC; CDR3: CASSSGPTGLTYEQYF
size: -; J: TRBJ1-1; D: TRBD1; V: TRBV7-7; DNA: TGTGCCAGCAGCTCCGAAACAGGGGAGTCGTGGGACACTGAAGCTTTCTTT; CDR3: CASSSETGESWDTEAFF
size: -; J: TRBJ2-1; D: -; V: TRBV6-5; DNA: TGTGCCAGCAGTTACGTGGGGCAGGGATACAATGAGCAGTTCTTC; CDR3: CASSYVGQGYNEQFF
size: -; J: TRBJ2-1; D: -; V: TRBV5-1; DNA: TGCGCCAGCAGCTTGGAGCGACAGAACAATGAGCAGTTCTTC; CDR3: CASSLERQNNEQFF
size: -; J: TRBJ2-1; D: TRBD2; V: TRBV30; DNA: TGTGCCTGGAGGGGGACTAGTACCTACAATGAGCAGTTCTTC; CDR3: CAWRGTSTYNEQFF
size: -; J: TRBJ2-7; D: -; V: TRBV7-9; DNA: TGTGCCAGCAGCCCAGAGGGGGGGAAAGGAGAGCAGTACTTC; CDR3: CASSPEGGKGEQYF
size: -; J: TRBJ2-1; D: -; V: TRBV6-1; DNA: TGTGCCAGCAGGGCGAGGGATGGGGCCTACAATGAGCAGTTCTTC; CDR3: CASRARDGAYNEQFF
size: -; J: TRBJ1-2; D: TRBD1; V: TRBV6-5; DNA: TGTGCCAGCAGTTACTCAACAGGGGGCGACTATGGCTACACCTTC; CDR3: CASSYSTGGDYGYTF
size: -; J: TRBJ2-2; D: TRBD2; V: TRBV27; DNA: TGTGCCAGCAGGTATAGCGGGGGACCCACCGGGGAGCTGTTTTTT; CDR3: CASRYSGGPTGELFF